One sample yielded the 30 T cell receptor beta chains listed below, sequenced in a study of blood T cell repertoires in COVID-19. TCRdb's table, derived via immunoSEQ multiplex PCR, lists solely in-frame clones and lacks some. The table shows over 150,000 clones, with roughly 80% occurring only once. Sequenced input: PBMCs or T cells enriched from blood (not recorded which). The receptors shown here come from a woman in her sixties or seventies who had recovered from COVID-19.

The chain carries TRBV10-3 and TRBJ2-3, with D possibly TRBD2 on 5 matching bases. V lost 2 bases to trimming and J lost 1 base, with 10 bases between them. CDR1 ENHRY and CDR2 SYGVKD come from the germline V gene. CDR3 length: 15 amino acids. The DNA for the CDR3 is TGTGCCATCAGTGAGCCCGGAGGACGCACAGATACGCAGTATTTT. It is translated as CAISEPGGRTDTQYF.

This clone has only a few counts. The chain employs TRBV5-1 and TRBJ2-1, with a weak D call TRBD1 (5 bases). Germline V gene data show CDR1 as SGHRS and CDR2 as YFSETQ. The CDR3 is 12 amino acids. The germline V and J ends were trimmed by 4 bases and 6 bases, with 8 bases remaining between them. CDR3 bases: TGCGCCAGCAGCCCCCAGGGCAATGAGCAGTTCTTC. Protein product: CASSPQGNEQFF.

This chain uses TRBV18 with TRBJ2-1, with TRBD2 identical over 8 bases. The CDR3 length is 18 residues. CDR1 KGHSH and CDR2 LQKENI come from the germline V gene. V lost 2 bases, J lost 5 bases, and 14 bases stayed unmatched. DNA of the CDR3: TGTGCCAGCTCACCATACCCTGAGCGGGGGAACTCTCACAATGAGCAGTTCTTC. It translates to CASSPYPERGNSHNEQFF.

This clone has a handful of counts. This chain joins TRBV6-1 and TRBJ2-7; D not certain. V lost 1 base and J lost 6, with 4 bases in between. This CDR3 has 11 residues. Germline lookup yields CDR1 MNHNS and CDR2 SASEGT. Here the CDR3 DNA reads TGTGCCAGCAGTGAAGATCGCGAGCAGTACTTC. Translated: CASSEDREQYF.

The rearrangement links TRBV14 to TRBJ2-5; D is undetermined. There are 13 residues in the CDR3. The V end lost 5 bases, the J end lost 5 bases, and 12 bases lay between the germline ends. The V gene's germline CDR1 is SGHDN and CDR2 FVKESK. This CDR3 reads CASSSSHLETQYF. The CDR3 DNA reads as TGTGCCAGCAGCTCTTCCCACTTGGAGACCCAGTACTTC.

The V call is TRBV19, the J call TRBJ2-3, with 8 bases lining up with TRBD1. Germline values: CDR1 LNHDA, CDR2 SQIVND (reference sequence). The V segment lost 5 bases and the J segment 1 base; nucleotides outside the gene matches: 5. The CDR3 has 15 amino acids. The CDR3 protein is CASSPRGQGTDTQYF. For the CDR3, the DNA is TGTGCCAGTAGTCCTAGGGGACAGGGCACAGATACGCAGTATTTT.

This clone was observed a handful of times. The chain is built from TRBV18 and TRBJ1-3; perhaps TRBD1 as D (6 bases). Germline V gives CDR1 KGHSH, CDR2 LQKENI. The CDR3 loop spans 16 amino acids. Deletions cut 3 bases from V and 0 bases from J, with 12 bases between. The CDR3 sequence is CASSPDSPFSGNTIYF. The CDR3 nucleotides read TGTGCCAGCTCACCGGACAGCCCATTCTCTGGAAACACCATATATTTT.

This clone was counted once. The chain uses TRBV5-1 and TRBJ1-1; a weak D match, TRBD1 (5 bases). The CDR3 extends over 13 amino acids. V lost 4 bases and J lost 3, with 10 bases in between. Germline CDR1 and CDR2: SGHRS and YFSETQ. In nucleotides, the CDR3 is TGCGCCAGCAGCCCTGCGGGGGACACTGAAGCTTTCTTT. Amino acid sequence: CASSPAGDTEAFF.

The chain uses TRBV29-1 and TRBJ1-6, with 7 bases matching TRBD1. The germline CDR1 and CDR2 sequences are SQVTM and ANQGSEA. The CDR3 is 15 amino acids. V shed 5 bases and J 7 bases; nucleotides not matched to a gene: 11. Written as DNA, the CDR3 is TGCAGCGTTTACTTAACCGGGACAGAAAATTCACCCCTCCACTTT. It specifies CSVYLTGTENSPLHF.

The rearrangement uses TRBV29-1 and TRBJ1-1, with 7 bases identical to TRBD1. CDR1 and CDR2 (germline): SQVTM, ANQGSEA. The CDR3 runs to 15 residues. The ends lost 2 bases at V and 3 bases at J; junction bases unmatched: 9. DNA for the CDR3: TGCAGCGTTGAAATCCGGGAAGGGGGCCACACTGAAGCTTTCTTT. Amino acids: CSVEIREGGHTEAFF.

J is TRBJ1-3 and V is TRBV6-5; tentatively, D is TRBD1 (5 bases). Germline V CDR1 and CDR2: MNHEY, SVGAGI. With 9 bases removed from V and 0 bases from J, the gap between germline ends came to 9 bases. The CDR3 length is 13 residues. Here the CDR3 DNA reads TGTGCCAGTGGACATAGCTCTGGAAACACCATATATTTT. Its translation is CASGHSSGNTIYF.

The V and J genes are TRBV5-5 and TRBJ1-1, with TRBD1 as a possible D gene (6 bases). CDR1 is SGHKS, CDR2 YYEKEE, per germline (reference sequence). V lost 2 bases and J lost 1, with 9 bases in between. CDR3 length: 14 residues. The CDR3 DNA is TGTGCCAGCAGCTTTTCGACAGGGAACACTGAAGCTTTCTTT. Translation: CASSFSTGNTEAFF.

In this sample, this clone turned up a few times. The rearrangement uses TRBV28 and TRBJ2-7; 12 bases agree with TRBD1. Germline CDR1 is MDHEN and CDR2 is SYDVKM. With V trimmed by 8 bases and J by 3 bases, 5 bases remained unmatched. The CDR3 runs to 14 residues. In nucleotides, the CDR3 is TGTGCCAGCGGGGACAGGGGGCGGGGCTACGAGCAGTACTTC. This gives the protein CASGDRGRGYEQYF.

This clone was seen only once. The V gene is TRBV6-5, the J gene TRBJ2-7; 8 bases are shared with TRBD1. The CDR3 totals 15 residues. V lost 10 bases and J lost 6; bases outside the gene matches: 17. Germline CDR1 MNHEY, CDR2 SVGAGI. The chain's CDR3 is CAILRWGTGAGEQYF. CDR3 sequence (DNA): TGTGCCATCCTGAGATGGGGGACAGGTGCCGGCGAGCAGTACTTC.

Concerning this clone: The sample contains more than one DNA sequence encoding this CDR3. The chain carries TRBV2 and TRBJ1-1; 7 bases match TRBD1. The junction had 1 base not matched to a gene; V was cut back by 5 bases and J by 1 base. Germline V gene sequence: CDR1 SNHLY, CDR2 FYNNEI. The CDR3 length is 13 residues. The CDR3 loop is CASSRTGNTEAFF. DNA of the CDR3: TGTGCCAGCAGTCGGACAGGGAACACTGAAGCTTTCTTT.

This sequence joins TRBV29-1 and TRBJ1-1, with D unresolved. CDR3 length: 12 residues. Per the germline V gene, CDR1 is SQVTM and CDR2 is ANQGSEA. V was shortened by 3 bases and J by 6 bases, with 11 bases between the two germline ends. The CDR3 loop reads CSVDPSPSEAFF. The DNA for the CDR3 is TGCAGCGTTGATCCTTCTCCCTCTGAAGCTTTCTTT.

This clone was detected a few times. This CDR3 is also generated by other DNA sequences in the sample. V usage is TRBV2 and J usage is TRBJ1-5; 7 positions agree with TRBD1. This CDR3 spans 13 amino acids. Germline CDR1 SNHLY, CDR2 FYNNEI. Trimming took 2 bases from V and 7 from J; bases not matched to a gene: 2. The chain's CDR3 is CASSEWGQQPQHF. As DNA, the CDR3 is TGTGCCAGCAGTGAATGGGGACAGCAGCCCCAGCATTTT. The variable domain in full, completed from reference TRBV2 and TRBJ1-5, reads EPEVTQTPSHQVTQMGQEVILRCVPISNHLYFYWYRQILGQKVEFLVSFYNNEISEKSEIFDDQFSVERPDGSNFTLKIRSTKLEDSAMYFCASSEWGQQPQHFGDGTRLSIL.

Ten or more counts support this clone. This sequence joins TRBV5-6 and TRBJ2-5, with TRBD1 matching over 10 bases. CDR1 SGHDT and CDR2 YYEEEE come from the germline V gene. The CDR3 spans 14 residues. Germline trimming cut 4 bases from V and 5 bases from J; bases unmatched to any gene: 5. CDR3 DNA: TGTGCCAGCAGCCCCGGGACAGGGGACGAGACCCAGTACTTC. This gives the protein CASSPGTGDETQYF.

CDR3 protein: CASSIRDRDTEAFF. CDR3 nucleotides: TGTGCCAGCAGCATACGGGACAGGGACACTGAAGCTTTCTTT. The chain has TRBV5-6 and TRBJ1-1; 9 nucleotides match TRBD1. The CDR3 is 14 residues long. Germline CDR1 and CDR2: SGHDT and YYEEEE. The J segment lost 3 bases and the V segment lost 4 bases, leaving 4 bases of the junction unmatched.

The chain employs TRBV3-1 (or the pseudogene TRBV3-2) and TRBJ2-5; D uncertain. Trimming cost V 0 bases and J 4 bases, with 9 bases left between them. The germline V gene encodes CDR1 LGHDT and CDR2 YNNKEL (reference sequence). CDR3 length: 14 residues. As DNA, the CDR3 is TGTGCCAGCAGCCAAGAAAAGCGTTTAGAGACCCAGTACTTC. It codes for CASSQEKRLETQYF.

The chain employs TRBV2 and TRBJ1-3, with 7 bases lining up with TRBD1. CDR1 SNHLY and CDR2 FYNNEI come from the germline V gene. Unmatched junction bases numbered 7, after V lost 0 bases and J lost 8 bases. The CDR3 consists of 15 residues. CDR3 sequence: CASSEADRELDTIYF. In DNA form, the CDR3 reads TGTGCCAGCAGTGAAGCCGACAGGGAACTGGACACCATATATTTT.

The CDR3 is CASSPLLHRIVYEQYF. CDR3 nucleotide sequence: TGTGCCAGTAGTCCCCTTTTACACAGAATTGTCTACGAGCAGTACTTC. The rearrangement links TRBV19 to TRBJ2-7; D not certain. Germline CDR1 LNHDA, CDR2 SQIVND (reference sequence). There are 16 residues in the CDR3. V lost 5 bases and J 3 bases, leaving 20 bases between the germline ends. Supplemented by reference TRBV19 and TRBJ2-7, the full variable domain reads DGGITQSPKYLFRKEGQNVTLSCEQNLNHDAMYWYRQDPGQGLRLIYYSQIVNDFQKGDIAEGYSVSREKKESFPLTVTSAQKNPTAFYLCASSPLLHRIVYEQYFGPGTRLTVT.

This chain connects TRBV10-1 to TRBJ1-1; possibly TRBD1 for D (6 bases). The V end was cut by 6 bases, the J end by 1 base, with 12 bases between. Germline V gives CDR1 WNHNN, CDR2 SYGVQD (reference sequence). The CDR3 loop spans 14 amino acids. CDR3 DNA: TGCGCCAGCAGAGCCGGGACAACGAACACTGAAGCTTTCTTT. It yields the protein CASRAGTTNTEAFF.

V gene TRBV11-2 combines with J gene TRBJ2-2; 8 bases match TRBD2. The CDR3 has 18 residues. In germline, CDR1 is SGHAT, CDR2 FQNNGV. With V trimmed by 5 bases and J by 0 bases, 11 bases remained unmatched. CDR3 loop: CASSPFFVAGTNTGELFF. For the CDR3, the DNA is TGTGCCAGCAGCCCGTTTTTCGTAGCGGGGACGAACACCGGGGAGCTGTTTTTT.

This clone was recorded only once. The J gene is TRBJ1-1, the V gene TRBV27; D unclear. This CDR3 region has 16 residues. V was cut by 4 bases and J by 4 bases, with 19 bases left in between. The germline CDR1 and CDR2 sequences are MNHEY and SMNVEV (reference sequence). The CDR3 DNA follows: TGTGCCAGCAGTTACTCCCCTTCCCCCTCTCCCACTGAAGCTTTCTTT. Amino acid sequence: CASSYSPSPSPTEAFF.

V gene TRBV25-1 combines with J gene TRBJ2-6; possible D gene TRBD2, 5 bases. The CDR3 runs 13 residues. In germline, CDR1 is MGHDK, CDR2 SYGVNS. The V gene lost 8 bases and the J gene lost 2 bases, with 7 bases spanning the gap. The CDR3 DNA follows: TGTGCCAGCGAGGGAGCTGGGGCCAACGTCCTGACTTTC. This sequence encodes CASEGAGANVLTF.

V and J are TRBV9 and TRBJ1-6; D unresolved. V was cut by 1 base and J by 7 bases, with 9 bases left in between. CDR3 size: 14 residues. CDR1 is SGDLS and CDR2 is YYNGEE in the germline V gene. This chain's CDR3 is CASSVFGENSPLHF. The DNA of the CDR3 is TGTGCCAGCAGCGTATTCGGAGAGAATTCACCCCTCCACTTT.

V is TRBV10-1 and J is TRBJ2-3; no definite D call. The germline V gene has CDR1 WNHNN and CDR2 SYGVQD (reference sequence). This CDR3 region has 13 residues. Trimming shortened V by 2 bases and J by 4 bases, and 7 bases separated the two germline ends. CDR3 loop: CASSEGPADTQYF. CDR3 DNA sequence: TGCGCCAGCAGTGAGGGCCCCGCAGATACGCAGTATTTT.

This chain joins TRBV6-5 and TRBJ2-7; perhaps TRBD1 as D (6 bases). V was shortened by 7 bases and J by 5 bases, with 12 bases between the two germline ends. The CDR3 spans 12 residues. Germline V CDR1 and CDR2: MNHEY, SVGAGI. The CDR3 protein is CASKVRGNEQYF. For the CDR3, the DNA is TGTGCCAGCAAGGTGAGGGGGAACGAGCAGTACTTC.

In DNA, the CDR3 is TGTGCCTGGAGTGCAGGGGGACTAGCCAAAAACATTCAGTACTTC. Translating it yields CAWSAGGLAKNIQYF. The chain has TRBV30 and TRBJ2-4, with TRBD1 as a possible D gene (7 bases). The V and J ends lost 1 base and 0 bases respectively, with 10 bases between them. The germline CDR1 and CDR2 sequences are GTSNPN and SVGIG (reference sequence). This CDR3 comprises 15 residues.